This T cell receptor (beta chain) came from a study of sequential checkpoint blockade in melanoma. V gave up 5 bases and J gave up 7 bases, with 9 bases separating them. The germline V gene has CDR1 SGHTA and CDR2 FQGNSA. CDR3 size: 12 residues. Data came from immunoSEQ multiplex PCR; TCRdb stores just in-frame clones and leaves some out. This repertoire shows some 7,200 clones, 78% found once; its top ten account for 7% to 9.5%. Sample treatment: randomized to nivolumab then ipilimumab (arm A) or the reverse (arm B). This sequence originates from a human donor with melanoma. J is TRBJ2-1 and V is TRBV7-2; TRBD2 might be the D (5 bases). This sample comprised CD8+ T cells sorted from blood (inferred from file names), obtained from a patient given nivolumab and ipilimumab in sequence. The chain's CDR3 is CASSPRTNEQFF. The CDR3 DNA is TGTGCCAGCAGCCCAAGGACTAATGAGCAGTTCTTC.